This TCR beta chain was captured by sequencing in a study of response to subunit inactivated influenza vaccine. TCRdb recomputed calls from the RT-PCR reads with MiXCR, one row per CDR3 protein. The sample contains 500,000 to 600,000 distinct CDR3 sequences, about 11% of which appear only once. This CDR3 comprises 16 residues. Germline V gene sequence: CDR1 SGHAT, CDR2 FQNNGV. V dropped 6 bases and J dropped 4 bases, with 19 bases sitting between them. The same specimen was also included in a second study, on T cells expressing NK-cell markers. This second study notes: The authors made TCR beta cDNA libraries by 5'RACE template switching. This switching added a universal primer site and UMIs. Each TCR beta repertoire originated in sorted T cells that were CD3+CD56+NKG2C+, CD3+CD56+NKG2C- or CD3+CD56-NKG2C+. HCMV seropositivity characterized seven of the eight sequenced donors, and seronegativity one. The CD3+CD56-NKG2C+ fraction of four donors was likewise dominated by these clonotypes. Certain NKG2C+ T cell clones were expanded, and their HCMV specificity remained unclear.

The sequencing here drew on PBMCs from blood, taken on the day of vaccination. The chain links TRBV11-2 to TRBJ2-1; D is undetermined. The TCR sequence derives from a man aged 45-60 years who received an inactivated influenza vaccine. The CDR3 coding sequence is TGTGCCAGCAGTTCACCCCCAGGTCTACGGTACAATGAGCAGTTCTTC. Its protein product is CASSSPPGLRYNEQFF.